These 2 T cell receptor beta chains were sequenced from one sample in a study of T cells in Graves' hyperthyroidism and ophthalmopathy (dated by TCRdb to the late 2010s). The library was prepared using multiplex PCR. Reads for this sample came from an Illumina HiSeq 2000. TCR beta CDR3 regions were amplified from RNA transcripts. The first round of RT-PCR for the TCR CDR3 was performed with the HTBI primer set and the Qiagen OneStep RT-PCR kit. Starting from the raw public reads, TCRdb applied fastp trimming at Q25, assembled clones with MiXCR and retained in-frame beta chains. Under each unique CDR3 protein, matching rows form one entry showing the most common genes and DNA. The sample table lists hundreds of thousands of distinct CDR3 sequences, about 19% of them with a count of one. Of the sample, 3% to 4.5% falls within the top ten clones. The sample was blood. The receptor source for this set is a woman aged 18-35 years with Graves' hyperthyroidism.

Of note for this clonotype: One end of the junction fails to match germline, which may point to a read error. V and J are TRBV20-1 and TRBJ1-1; 8 nucleotides line up with TRBD1. CDR1 and CDR2 from the germline V gene are DFQATT and SNEGSKA (reference sequence). The CDR3 consists of 15 residues. DNA of the CDR3: TGCAGTGCTAGGCCCCCACAGGGGGTGAACGCTGAAGCTTTCTTT. It specifies CSARPPQGVNAEAFF.

This clonotype was recorded only once. Here the CDR3 DNA reads TGTGCCAGCCATCAATCGAATGGGGAGCAGTACTTC. This gives the protein CASHQSNGEQYF. The chain uses TRBV28 and TRBJ2-7; D not certain. V was trimmed by 8 bases and J by 7 bases, leaving 15 bases between them. The germline V gene has CDR1 MDHEN and CDR2 SYDVKM. The CDR3 totals 12 residues.